This T cell receptor (beta chain) appears in the sequencing data of a study of human T cells and chemical hapten exposure. Study at large: Skin on the upper inner arm, approximately 2 cm by approximately 2 cm in size, was sensitized with 2% DPC.

One entry per CDR3 protein, called by TCRdb with MiXCR from the RACE reads. The data hold 90,000 to 120,000 distinct CDR3 sequences, with 11% observed a single time. Time point defined: patch test 1, 2 weeks after DPC sensitization. Treatment in this sample: therapeutic diphenylcyclopropenone sensitization with weekly scalp DPC. This clonotype came up many times. This CDR3 has 15 residues. Germline V gene lookup returns CDR1 SGHDN and CDR2 FVKESK. V lost 4 bases, J lost 4 bases, and 8 bases stayed unmatched. The chain combines TRBV14 with TRBJ1-2; 8 bases align to TRBD1. The receptor's source is a woman aged 40 to 50 with alopecia areata. Some clones in this sample may be carry-over from other donors' samples. The sequenced sample was whole blood, obtained in connection with sensitization to the hapten diphenylcyclopropenone (DPC). The CDR3 here is CASSPPQGAPYGYTF. The CDR3 nucleotides read TGTGCCAGCAGCCCCCCCCAGGGGGCCCCCTATGGCTACACCTTC.